The 23 T cell receptor beta chains below all came from one sample that was sequenced in a study of T cells in narcolepsy. Repertoires were generated with immunoSEQ multiplex PCR, while TCRdb's copy carries only in-frame clones and drops some. The top ten clones hold 2% to 2.5% of a sample with some 35,000 clones, about 80% of them seen once. Material for sequencing was memory (CD45RA-) CD4+ T cells from blood. These receptors all come from a human donor in good health.

J is TRBJ2-4 and V is TRBV4-1; 12 bases line up with TRBD2. V lost 0 bases and J lost 7; bases outside the gene matches: 7. From germline, CDR1 is MGHRA and CDR2 YSYEKL. The CDR3 loop spans 17 amino acids. The CDR3 region is CASSQDTSGGPSNIQYF. In DNA form, the CDR3 reads TGCGCCAGCAGCCAAGATACTAGCGGGGGGCCGAGCAACATTCAGTACTTC.

The genes are TRBV10-3 and TRBJ2-1, with D maybe TRBD2 (5 bases). Trimming pared 10 bases from V and 6 bases from J, leaving 19 bases between. This CDR3 has 14 residues. Germline-derived CDR1 and CDR2 are ENHRY and SYGVKD. CDR3 sequence reads: CATYEERGSNEQFF. The CDR3 region has the DNA TGTGCCACTTACGAGGAAAGAGGGAGCAATGAGCAGTTCTTC.

Here the CDR3 DNA reads TGTGCCAGCAGCTTAGATGGGAGTGAGACCCAGTACTTC. This encodes CASSLDGSETQYF. V and J are TRBV11-1 and TRBJ2-5; a possible D gene is TRBD2 (5 bases). CDR3 length equals 13 residues. Between the trimmed V and J ends, which lost 1 base and 5 bases, there was a span of 8 bases. From germline, CDR1 is SGHAT and CDR2 FQDESV (reference sequence).

Regarding this clone: The junction and the germline gene differ at one end; a read error may be behind it. The chain recombines TRBV7-2 with TRBJ2-1; 7 bases agree with TRBD2. The CDR3 runs to 14 residues. Germline loops: CDR1 SGHTA, CDR2 FQGNSA. DNA for the CDR3: TGTGCCAGCAGACTCGGACTAGACTACACTGAGCAGTTCTTC. Its protein product is CASRLGLDYTEQFF.

The V gene is TRBV7-2, the J gene TRBJ1-3; D gene uncertain. Germline V gene data show CDR1 as SGHTA and CDR2 as FQGNSA. V shed 1 base and J shed 2 bases, with 6 bases lying between them. The CDR3 is made up of 14 amino acids. The CDR3 region is CASSLGVTGNTIYF. The CDR3 region has the DNA TGTGCCAGCAGCTTAGGTGTAACTGGAAACACCATATATTTT.

This clone was seen just once. The chain combines TRBV11-2 with TRBJ2-7; D gene uncertain. This CDR3 contains 15 residues. Germline assignment: CDR1 SGHAT and CDR2 FQNNGV. Trimming took off 3 bases at V and 0 bases at J, with 12 bases between the two ends. The CDR3 here is CASSFHLPSSYEQYF. The CDR3 DNA is TGTGCCAGCAGCTTCCACCTACCGTCCTCCTACGAGCAGTACTTC.

The chain recombines TRBV21-1 with TRBJ2-1; TRBD2 is the table's D call and was not checked against the DNA. TRBV21-1 is a listed pseudogene. CDR3 size: 14 residues. The CDR3 DNA follows: TGTGCCAGCAAAGCGGGTACCTCCTACAATGAGCAGTTCTTC. This encodes CASKAGTSYNEQFF.

The V call is TRBV6-6, the J call TRBJ2-2, with D possibly TRBD1 on 5 matching bases. The ends were cut back, 7 bases at V and 4 bases at J, with 16 bases in the middle. CDR3 length: 15 amino acids. CDR1 MNHNY and CDR2 SVGAGI come from the germline V gene (reference sequence). CDR3 in amino acids: CASNGRAHGTGELFF. The CDR3 coding sequence is TGTGCCAGCAACGGCAGGGCGCACGGCACCGGGGAGCTGTTTTTT.

The chain combines TRBV30 with TRBJ2-1; 10 nucleotides match TRBD2. In germline, CDR1 is GTSNPN, CDR2 SVGIG (reference sequence). CDR3 length: 15 amino acids. V lost 6 bases to trimming and J lost 10 bases; unmatched junction nucleotides: 15. The CDR3 loop reads CACPQKAGGLGEQFF. Here the CDR3 DNA reads TGTGCCTGCCCTCAAAAAGCGGGAGGGTTAGGGGAGCAGTTCTTC.

The rearrangement links TRBV5-6 to TRBJ1-1, with D tentatively TRBD1 (5 bases). Per the germline V gene, CDR1 is SGHDT and CDR2 is YYEEEE. V dropped 0 bases and J dropped 7 bases, with 10 bases sitting between them. The CDR3 covers 13 residues. The CDR3 DNA reads TGTGCCAGCAGCTTGGGGGCCAGGGTTGAAGCTTTCTTT. This encodes CASSLGARVEAFF.

The chain employs TRBV25-1 and TRBJ2-3; 12 bases are a match to TRBD2. Trimming removed 8 bases from V and 0 bases from J; junction bases left unmatched: 9. The germline V gene encodes CDR1 MGHDK and CDR2 SYGVNS. The CDR3 runs 17 residues. In DNA, the CDR3 is TGTGCCAGCGGGCTAGCGGGGGGGGCTCTTAGCACAGATACGCAGTATTTT. Its translation: CASGLAGGALSTDTQYF.

The V call is TRBV30, the J call TRBJ2-1, with D possibly matching TRBD2 (5 bases). CDR3 length: 11 amino acids. V lost 3 bases and J 8 bases, leaving 8 bases between the germline ends. The germline CDR1 and CDR2 sequences are GTSNPN and SVGIG (reference sequence). The CDR3 DNA sequence: TGTGCCTGGAGAGCGAGGGATGAGCAGTTCTTC. This codes for CAWRARDEQFF.

Remarks on this clone: The junction differs from germline at one of its ends, possibly a read error. The same CDR3 also results from other DNA sequences found in this sample. V usage is TRBV7-3 and J usage is TRBJ2-1; 11 positions match TRBD2. CDR1 SGHTA and CDR2 FQGTGA come from the germline V gene. The CDR3 loop spans 17 amino acids. The CDR3 loop reads CASSLTETSGVMHEQFF. The DNA of the CDR3 is TGTGCCAGTAGCTTGACCGAGACTAGCGGGGTTATGCATGAGCAGTTCTTC.

Only a few counts were recorded for this clone. This chain connects TRBV6-1 to TRBJ1-4; D not resolved. The V gene lost 6 bases and the J gene lost 8 bases, with 13 bases spanning the gap. The germline V gene encodes CDR1 MNHNS and CDR2 SASEGT. This CDR3 contains 13 residues. CDR3 DNA sequence: TGTGCCAGCAGCAAGAACCGGGAGGAAAAACTGTTTTTT. Translating gives CASSKNREEKLFF.

The V gene is TRBV19, the J gene TRBJ2-3; TRBD2 aligns across 8 bases. Per germline, CDR1 LNHDA and CDR2 SQIVND (reference sequence). The V segment lost 4 bases and the J segment 5 bases; nucleotides outside the gene matches: 8. The CDR3 sequence is 15 residues long. CDR3 nucleotide sequence: TGTGCCAGTAGTAGTCAAGCGGGAGCTGGAGATACGCAGTATTTT. Translation gives CASSSQAGAGDTQYF.

The gene calls are TRBV6-5 and TRBJ1-4; TRBD1 might be the D (5 bases). Trimming shortened V by 3 bases and J by 2 bases, and 7 bases separated the two germline ends. Germline V CDR1 and CDR2: MNHEY, SVGAGI. This CDR3 contains 14 residues. The CDR3 DNA follows: TGTGCCAGCAGTTATGGGGGGACTAATGAAAAACTGTTTTTT. Protein product: CASSYGGTNEKLFF.

This clone is a singleton in its sample. V and J are TRBV10-1 and TRBJ2-5, with D perhaps assigned TRBD1 or TRBD2 (5 bases each). The DNA end favors TRBJ2-7, so the J call may be wrong. From germline, CDR1 is WNHNN and CDR2 SYGVQD (reference sequence). This CDR3 is built from 16 residues. In DNA form, the CDR3 reads TGCGCCAGCAGTGGGGGAGAAGGGATGGGACGCTACGAGCAGTACTTC. Encoded protein: CASSGGEGMGRYEQYF.

As concerns this clone: The same CDR3 also results from other DNA sequences found in this sample. The V call is TRBV18, the J call TRBJ2-1, with TRBD2 matching over 12 bases. The trim removed 0 bases at V and 6 bases at J, leaving 0 bases unmatched. CDR3 length: 15 residues. In germline, CDR1 is KGHSH, CDR2 LQKENI. The chain's CDR3 is CASSPPGLAGNEQFF. CDR3 in DNA: TGTGCCAGCTCACCACCGGGACTAGCGGGCAATGAGCAGTTCTTC.

The chain carries TRBV6-6 and TRBJ1-5; D unresolved. The CDR3 is made up of 12 amino acids. V shed 5 bases and J shed 9 bases, with 11 bases lying between them. Germline V gives CDR1 MNHNY, CDR2 SVGAGI (reference sequence). Here the CDR3 reads CASSPPSWPQHF. CDR3 DNA sequence: TGTGCCAGCAGTCCCCCTTCTTGGCCCCAGCATTTT.

This clone occurred a few times. The V gene is TRBV28, the J gene TRBJ2-1; TRBD2 matches at 13 bases. The CDR3 runs 17 residues. After removal of 6 bases from V and 4 bases from J, the junction contained 9 bases not matched to a gene. Germline CDR1 and CDR2: MDHEN and SYDVKM. DNA of the CDR3: TGTGCCAGCAGGTGGGGACCGGGACTAGCGGGATACAATGAGCAGTTCTTC. This sequence encodes CASRWGPGLAGYNEQFF.

The chain links TRBV21-1 to TRBJ2-1; the table's D gene call, TRBD2, was not cross checked with the DNA. TRBV21-1 is recorded as a pseudogene. The CDR3 totals 16 residues. CDR3 sequence reads: CASSARGGRAYNEQFF. The CDR3, as DNA: TGTGCCAGCAGCGCCCGGGGAGGGAGAGCCTACAATGAGCAGTTCTTC.

J is TRBJ2-3 and V is TRBV6-1, with D unclear. The germline V gene has CDR1 MNHNS and CDR2 SASEGT. The CDR3 has 15 amino acids. Trimming cost V 4 bases and J 3 bases, with 14 bases left between them. This CDR3 reads CASSAGSGNTDTQYF. In DNA, the CDR3 is TGTGCCAGCAGTGCCGGGTCGGGTAATACAGATACGCAGTATTTT.

Only one count was recorded for this clone. The CDR3 loop reads CASSLTGLGETQYF. Written as DNA, the CDR3 is TGTGCCAGCAGCCTTACAGGGTTAGGGGAGACCCAGTACTTC. J is TRBJ2-5 and V is TRBV11-3; tentatively, D is TRBD1 (6 bases). Germline V CDR1 and CDR2: SGHNT, YENEEA. Trimming took off 5 bases at V and 5 bases at J, with 15 bases between the two ends. This CDR3 is 14 amino acids long.